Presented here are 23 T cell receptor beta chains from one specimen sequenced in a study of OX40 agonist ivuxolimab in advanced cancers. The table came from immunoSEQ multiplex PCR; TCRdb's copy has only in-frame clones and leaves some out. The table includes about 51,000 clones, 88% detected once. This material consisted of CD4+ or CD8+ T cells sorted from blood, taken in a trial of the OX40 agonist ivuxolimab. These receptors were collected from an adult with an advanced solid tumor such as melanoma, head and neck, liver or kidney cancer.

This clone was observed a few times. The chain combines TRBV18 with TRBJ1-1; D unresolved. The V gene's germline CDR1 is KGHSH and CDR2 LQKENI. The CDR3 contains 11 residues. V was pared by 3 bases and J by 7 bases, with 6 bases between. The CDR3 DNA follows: TGTGCCAGCTCACCCGACAATGAAGCTTTCTTT. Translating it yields CASSPDNEAFF. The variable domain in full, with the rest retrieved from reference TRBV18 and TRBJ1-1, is NAGVMQNPRHLVRRRGQEARLRCSPMKGHSHVYWYRQLPEEGLKFMVYLQKENIIDESGMPKERFSAEFPKEGPSILRIQQVVRGDSAAYFCASSPDNEAFFGQGTRLTVV.

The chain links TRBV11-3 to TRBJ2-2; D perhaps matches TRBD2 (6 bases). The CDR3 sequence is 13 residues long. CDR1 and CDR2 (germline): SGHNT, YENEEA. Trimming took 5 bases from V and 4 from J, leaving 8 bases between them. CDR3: CASSGGGTGELFF. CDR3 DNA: TGTGCCAGCAGCGGGGGAGGCACCGGGGAGCTGTTTTTT.

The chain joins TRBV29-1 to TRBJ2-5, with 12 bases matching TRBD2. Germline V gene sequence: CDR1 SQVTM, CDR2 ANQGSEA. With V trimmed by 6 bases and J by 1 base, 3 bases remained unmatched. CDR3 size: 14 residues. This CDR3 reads CSVTSGSGQETQYF. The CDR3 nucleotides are TGCAGCGTGACTAGCGGGAGTGGCCAAGAGACCCAGTACTTC. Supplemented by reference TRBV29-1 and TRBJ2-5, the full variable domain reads SAVISQKPSRDICQRGTSLTIQCQVDSQVTMMFWYRQQPGQSLTLIATANQGSEATYESGFVIDKFPISRPNLTFSTLTVSNMSPEDSSIYLCSVTSGSGQETQYFGPGTRLLVL.

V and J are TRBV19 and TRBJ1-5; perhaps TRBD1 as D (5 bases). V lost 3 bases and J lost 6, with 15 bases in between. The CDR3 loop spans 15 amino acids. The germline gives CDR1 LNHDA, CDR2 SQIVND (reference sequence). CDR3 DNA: TGTGCCAGTAGTATCATGCGGGGCGGAGGTCAGCCCCAGCATTTT. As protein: CASSIMRGGGQPQHF. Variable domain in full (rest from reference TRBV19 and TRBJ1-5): DGGITQSPKYLFRKEGQNVTLSCEQNLNHDAMYWYRQDPGQGLRLIYYSQIVNDFQKGDIAEGYSVSREKKESFPLTVTSAQKNPTAFYLCASSIMRGGGQPQHFGDGTRLSIL.

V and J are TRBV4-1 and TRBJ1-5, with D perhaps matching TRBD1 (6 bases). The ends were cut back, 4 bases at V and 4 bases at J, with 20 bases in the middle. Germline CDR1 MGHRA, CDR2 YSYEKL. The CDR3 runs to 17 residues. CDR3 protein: CASSPGWGAGSNQPQHF. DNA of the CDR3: TGCGCCAGCAGCCCTGGGTGGGGGGCAGGATCAAATCAGCCCCAGCATTTT.

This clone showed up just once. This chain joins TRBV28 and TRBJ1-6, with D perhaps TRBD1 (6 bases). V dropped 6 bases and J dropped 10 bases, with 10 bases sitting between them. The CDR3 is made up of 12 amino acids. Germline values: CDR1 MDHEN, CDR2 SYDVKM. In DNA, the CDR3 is TGTGCCAGCAGCTTAACAGGGTCACCCCTCCACTTT. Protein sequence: CASSLTGSPLHF.

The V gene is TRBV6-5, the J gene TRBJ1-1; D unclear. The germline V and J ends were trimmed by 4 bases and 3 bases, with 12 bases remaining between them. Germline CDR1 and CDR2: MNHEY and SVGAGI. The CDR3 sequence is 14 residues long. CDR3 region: CASSSPGIDTEAFF. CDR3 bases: TGTGCCAGCAGTTCTCCGGGGATTGACACTGAAGCTTTCTTT.

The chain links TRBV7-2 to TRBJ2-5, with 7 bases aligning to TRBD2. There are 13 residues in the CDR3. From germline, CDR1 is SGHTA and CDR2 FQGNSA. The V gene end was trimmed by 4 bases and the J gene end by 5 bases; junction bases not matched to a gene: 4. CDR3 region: CASSYTSVETQYF. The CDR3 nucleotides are TGTGCCAGCAGCTATACTAGCGTCGAGACCCAGTACTTC.

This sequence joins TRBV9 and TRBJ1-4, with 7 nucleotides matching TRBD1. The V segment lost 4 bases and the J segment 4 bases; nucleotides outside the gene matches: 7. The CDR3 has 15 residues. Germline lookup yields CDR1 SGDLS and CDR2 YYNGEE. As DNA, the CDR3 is TGTGCCAGCAGCCCCCGGACAGGCCTTAATGAAAAACTGTTTTTT. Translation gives CASSPRTGLNEKLFF.

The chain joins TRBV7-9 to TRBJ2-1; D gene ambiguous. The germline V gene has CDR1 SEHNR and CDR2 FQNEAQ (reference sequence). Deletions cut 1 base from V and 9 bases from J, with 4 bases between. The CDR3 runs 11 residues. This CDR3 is CASSLVGEQFF. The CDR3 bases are TGTGCCAGCAGCTTAGTAGGTGAGCAGTTCTTC.

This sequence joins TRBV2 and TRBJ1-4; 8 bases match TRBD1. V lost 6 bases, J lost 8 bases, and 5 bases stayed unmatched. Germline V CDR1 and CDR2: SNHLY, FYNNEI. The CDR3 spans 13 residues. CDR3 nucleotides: TGTGCCAGCAGGGGACAGGTTGGGGAAAAACTGTTTTTT. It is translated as CASRGQVGEKLFF.

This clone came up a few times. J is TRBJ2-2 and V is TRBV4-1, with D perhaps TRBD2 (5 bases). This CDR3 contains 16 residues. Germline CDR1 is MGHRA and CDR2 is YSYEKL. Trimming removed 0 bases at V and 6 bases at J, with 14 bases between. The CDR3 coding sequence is TGCGCCAGCAGCCAAGAACTAACAGCGGCTCCCGGGGAGCTGTTTTTT. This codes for CASSQELTAAPGELFF.

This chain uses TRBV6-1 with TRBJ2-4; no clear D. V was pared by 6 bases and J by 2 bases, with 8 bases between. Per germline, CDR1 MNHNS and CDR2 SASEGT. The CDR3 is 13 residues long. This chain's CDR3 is CASSRIPKNIQYF. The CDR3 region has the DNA TGTGCCAGCAGCAGGATTCCCAAAAACATTCAGTACTTC.

The CDR3 spells CASRDSQETQYF. The DNA for the CDR3 is TGCGCCAGCAGGGACAGCCAAGAGACCCAGTACTTC. The chain joins TRBV4-1 to TRBJ2-5; a possible D gene is TRBD1 (6 bases). The CDR3 runs to 12 residues. Germline assignment: CDR1 MGHRA and CDR2 YSYEKL. Trimming took off 6 bases at V and 1 base at J, with 6 bases between the two ends.

Here the CDR3 reads CASRIQGGVNTEAFF. The CDR3 DNA reads TGTGCCAGCAGGATCCAGGGGGGGGTGAACACTGAAGCTTTCTTT. The chain recombines TRBV6-1 with TRBJ1-1; 7 bases agree with TRBD1. This CDR3 spans 15 amino acids. Germline CDR1 reads MNHNS; CDR2 reads SASEGT. Trimming cost V 6 bases and J 0 bases; bases outside gene matches: 7.

DNA of the CDR3: TGTGCCAGCAGCGTAGACGGATGGGGTTATGGCTACACCTTC. Translation gives CASSVDGWGYGYTF. J is TRBJ1-2 and V is TRBV9; D gene ambiguous. V was cut by 0 bases and J by 5 bases, with 11 bases left in between. Germline CDR1 is SGDLS and CDR2 is YYNGEE. The CDR3 covers 14 residues.

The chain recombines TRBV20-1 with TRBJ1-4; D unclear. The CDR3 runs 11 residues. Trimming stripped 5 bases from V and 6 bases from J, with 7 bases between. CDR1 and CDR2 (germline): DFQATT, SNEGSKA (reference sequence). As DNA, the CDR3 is TGCAGTGCTTCACCTGATGAAAAACTGTTTTTT. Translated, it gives CSASPDEKLFF.

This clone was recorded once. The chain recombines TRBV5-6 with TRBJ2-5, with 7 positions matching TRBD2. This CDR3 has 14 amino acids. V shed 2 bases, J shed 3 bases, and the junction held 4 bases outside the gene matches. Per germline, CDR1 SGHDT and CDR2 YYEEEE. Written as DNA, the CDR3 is TGTGCCAGCAGCTTAGCTAGCGGTAAAGAGACCCAGTACTTC. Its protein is CASSLASGKETQYF.

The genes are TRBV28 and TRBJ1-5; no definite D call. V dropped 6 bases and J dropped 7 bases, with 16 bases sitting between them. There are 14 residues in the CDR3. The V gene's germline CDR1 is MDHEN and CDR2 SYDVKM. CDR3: CASRSPSDGQPQHF. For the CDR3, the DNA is TGTGCCAGCAGGTCACCCTCCGATGGGCAGCCCCAGCATTTT.

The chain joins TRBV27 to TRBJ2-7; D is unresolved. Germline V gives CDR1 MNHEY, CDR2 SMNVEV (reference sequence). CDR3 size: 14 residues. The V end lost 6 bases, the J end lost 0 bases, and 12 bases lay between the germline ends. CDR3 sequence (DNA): TGTGCCAGCAGGGCGATGGGTGGCTCCTACGAGCAGTACTTC. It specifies CASRAMGGSYEQYF.

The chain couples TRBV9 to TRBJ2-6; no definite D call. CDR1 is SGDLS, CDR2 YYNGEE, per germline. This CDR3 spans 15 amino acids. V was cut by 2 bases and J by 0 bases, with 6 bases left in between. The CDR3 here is CASSVGYSGANVLTF. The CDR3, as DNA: TGTGCCAGCAGCGTTGGGTACTCTGGGGCCAACGTCCTGACTTTC.

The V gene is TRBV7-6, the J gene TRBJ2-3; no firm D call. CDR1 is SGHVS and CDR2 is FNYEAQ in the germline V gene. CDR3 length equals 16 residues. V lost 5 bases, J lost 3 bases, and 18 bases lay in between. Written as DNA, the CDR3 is TGTGCCAGCAGCCCGTCCCACTCTGGCCGTACAGATACGCAGTATTTT. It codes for CASSPSHSGRTDTQYF.

The CDR3 sequence: CASSQEWANEKLFF. The CDR3 DNA sequence: TGCGCCAGCAGCCAGGAGTGGGCAAATGAAAAACTGTTTTTT. The chain couples TRBV5-1 to TRBJ1-4; D gene ambiguous. The CDR3 is 14 amino acids. Trimming stripped 4 bases from V and 5 bases from J, with 12 bases between. Germline lookup yields CDR1 SGHRS and CDR2 YFSETQ.